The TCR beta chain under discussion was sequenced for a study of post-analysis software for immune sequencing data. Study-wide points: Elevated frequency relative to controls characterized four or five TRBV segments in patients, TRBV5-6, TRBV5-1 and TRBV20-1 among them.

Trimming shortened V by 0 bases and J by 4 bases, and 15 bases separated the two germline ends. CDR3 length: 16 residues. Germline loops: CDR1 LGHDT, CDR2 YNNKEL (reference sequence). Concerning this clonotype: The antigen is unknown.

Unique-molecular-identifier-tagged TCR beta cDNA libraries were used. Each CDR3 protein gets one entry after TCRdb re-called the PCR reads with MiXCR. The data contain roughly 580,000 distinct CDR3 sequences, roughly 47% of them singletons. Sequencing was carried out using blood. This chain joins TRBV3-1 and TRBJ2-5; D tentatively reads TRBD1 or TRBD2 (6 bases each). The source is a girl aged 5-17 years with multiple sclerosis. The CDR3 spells CASSQDPGAGGETQYF. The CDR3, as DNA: TGTGCCAGCAGCCAAGATCCGGGGGCGGGTGGAGAGACCCAGTACTTC.